This record looks at one T cell receptor beta chain sequence and its context. V shed 4 bases and J shed 7 bases, with 17 bases lying between them. The CDR3 loop spans 14 amino acids. Germline values: CDR1 SGHTA, CDR2 FQGNSA. Expressed TCRB transcripts were sequenced because the entire RNA isolate underwent reverse transcription. Assay: immunoSEQ multiplex PCR; the TCRdb copy retains only in-frame clones and omits some. This sample carries hundreds of thousands of clones, 17% of them seen once, and the ten largest clones take 0.02% to 0.03%. The sample belongs to a study of beta chain features in type 1 diabetes.

The sequencing sample was made of naive CD4+ T cells from blood. This TCR came from a woman aged 18-29 years in good health. The chain couples TRBV7-2 to TRBJ2-7, with D unclear. DNA of the CDR3: TGTGCCAGCAGCTGGGCCACTACGAAGTTGGAGCAGTACTTC. Translation: CASSWATTKLEQYF.